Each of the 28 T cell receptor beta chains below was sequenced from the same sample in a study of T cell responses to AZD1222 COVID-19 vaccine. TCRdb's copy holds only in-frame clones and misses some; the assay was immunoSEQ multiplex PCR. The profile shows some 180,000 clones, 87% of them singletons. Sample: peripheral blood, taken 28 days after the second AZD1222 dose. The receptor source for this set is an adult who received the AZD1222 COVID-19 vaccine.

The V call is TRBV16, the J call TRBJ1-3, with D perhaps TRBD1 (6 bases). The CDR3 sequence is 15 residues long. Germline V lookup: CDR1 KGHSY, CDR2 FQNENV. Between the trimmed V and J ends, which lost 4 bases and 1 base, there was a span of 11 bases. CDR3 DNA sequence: TGTGCCAGCAGCCGCAGGGGAAGGTCTGGAAACACCATATATTTT. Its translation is CASSRRGRSGNTIYF.

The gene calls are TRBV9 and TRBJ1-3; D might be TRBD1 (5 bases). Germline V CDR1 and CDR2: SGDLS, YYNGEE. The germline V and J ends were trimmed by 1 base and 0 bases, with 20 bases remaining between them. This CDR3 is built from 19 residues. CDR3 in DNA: TGTGCCAGCAGCGTAATGGACTACGGACGGACATTCTCTGGAAACACCATATATTTT. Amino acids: CASSVMDYGRTFSGNTIYF.

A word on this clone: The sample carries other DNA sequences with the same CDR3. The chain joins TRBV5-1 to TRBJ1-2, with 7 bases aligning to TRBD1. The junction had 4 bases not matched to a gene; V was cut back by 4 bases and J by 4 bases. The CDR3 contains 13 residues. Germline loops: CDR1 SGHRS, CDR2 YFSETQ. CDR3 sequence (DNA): TGCGCCAGCAGCCCTCGGGACAGCTATGGCTACACCTTC. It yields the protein CASSPRDSYGYTF.

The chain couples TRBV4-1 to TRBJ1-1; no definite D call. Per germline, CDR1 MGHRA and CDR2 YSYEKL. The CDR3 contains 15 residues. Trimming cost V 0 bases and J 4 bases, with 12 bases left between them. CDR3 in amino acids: CASSQEGTASTEAFF. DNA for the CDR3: TGCGCCAGCAGCCAAGAGGGAACAGCTAGCACTGAAGCTTTCTTT.

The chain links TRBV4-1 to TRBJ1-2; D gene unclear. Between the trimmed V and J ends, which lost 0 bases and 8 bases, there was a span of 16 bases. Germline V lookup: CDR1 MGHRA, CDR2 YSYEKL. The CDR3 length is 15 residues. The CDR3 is CASSQEITRGLGYTF. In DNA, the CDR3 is TGCGCCAGCAGCCAAGAGATCACCCGGGGTCTAGGCTACACCTTC.

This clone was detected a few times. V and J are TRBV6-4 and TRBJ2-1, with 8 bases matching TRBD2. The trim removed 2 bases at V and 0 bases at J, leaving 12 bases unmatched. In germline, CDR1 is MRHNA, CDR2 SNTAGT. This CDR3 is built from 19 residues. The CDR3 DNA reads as TGTGCCAGCAGTGACAAGGGAAACCAGCGGGGGACCTCCTACAATGAGCAGTTCTTC. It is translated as CASSDKGNQRGTSYNEQFF.

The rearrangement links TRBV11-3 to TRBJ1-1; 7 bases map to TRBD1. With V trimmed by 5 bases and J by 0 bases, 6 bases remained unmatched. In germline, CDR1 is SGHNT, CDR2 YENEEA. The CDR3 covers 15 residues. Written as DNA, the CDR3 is TGTGCCAGCAGCAAAGGGGGCTATATGAACACTGAAGCTTTCTTT. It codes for CASSKGGYMNTEAFF.

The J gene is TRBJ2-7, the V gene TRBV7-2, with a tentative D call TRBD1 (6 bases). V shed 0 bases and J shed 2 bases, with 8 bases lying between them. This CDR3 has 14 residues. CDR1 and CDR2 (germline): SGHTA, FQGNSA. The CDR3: CASSLARTAYEQYF. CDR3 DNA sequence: TGTGCCAGCAGCTTAGCGAGGACAGCCTACGAGCAGTACTTC.

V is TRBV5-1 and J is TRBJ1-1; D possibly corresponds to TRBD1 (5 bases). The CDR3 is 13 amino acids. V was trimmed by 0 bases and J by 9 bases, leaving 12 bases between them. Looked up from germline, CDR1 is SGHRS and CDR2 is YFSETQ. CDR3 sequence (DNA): TGCGCCAGCAGCTTGGGGGACGCAGGGAAAGCTTTCTTT. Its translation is CASSLGDAGKAFF.

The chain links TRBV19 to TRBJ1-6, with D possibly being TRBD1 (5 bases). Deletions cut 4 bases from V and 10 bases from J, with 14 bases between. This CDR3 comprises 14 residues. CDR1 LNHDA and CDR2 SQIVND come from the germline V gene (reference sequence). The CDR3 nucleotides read TGTGCCAGTAGTACTACAGGTAGTGGGTCACCCCTCCACTTT. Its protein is CASSTTGSGSPLHF. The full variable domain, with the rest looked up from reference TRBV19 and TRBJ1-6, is DGGITQSPKYLFRKEGQNVTLSCEQNLNHDAMYWYRQDPGQGLRLIYYSQIVNDFQKGDIAEGYSVSREKKESFPLTVTSAQKNPTAFYLCASSTTGSGSPLHFGNGTRLTVT.

CDR3 sequence reads: CASSQNRNEQFF. Here the CDR3 DNA reads TGTGCCAGCAGTCAAAACAGGAATGAGCAGTTCTTC. V usage is TRBV6-5 and J usage is TRBJ2-1; possibly TRBD1 for D (5 bases). The germline CDR1 and CDR2 sequences are MNHEY and SVGAGI. CDR3 length: 12 residues. With 5 bases removed from V and 7 bases from J, the gap between germline ends came to 9 bases.

The CDR3 sequence: CASSLGPGGAFF. As DNA, the CDR3 is TGTGCCAGCAGCCTTGGCCCAGGGGGCGCTTTCTTT. The chain carries TRBV14 and TRBJ1-1; 8 bases fit TRBD1. The CDR3 consists of 12 residues. The V gene's germline CDR1 is SGHDN and CDR2 FVKESK. Trimming at V came to 4 bases and at J to 11 bases, leaving 6 bases not matched to a gene.

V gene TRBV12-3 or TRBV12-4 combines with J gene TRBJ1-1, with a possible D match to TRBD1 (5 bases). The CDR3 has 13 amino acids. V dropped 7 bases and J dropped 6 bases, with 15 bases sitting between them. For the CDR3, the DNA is TGTGCCAGCATTCCTGGGACTGCTTCTGAAGCTTTCTTT. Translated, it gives CASIPGTASEAFF.

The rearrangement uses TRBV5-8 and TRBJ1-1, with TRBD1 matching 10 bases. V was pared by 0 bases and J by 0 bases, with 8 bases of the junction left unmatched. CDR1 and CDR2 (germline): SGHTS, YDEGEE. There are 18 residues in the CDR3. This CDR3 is CASSLGTGGFGMNTEAFF. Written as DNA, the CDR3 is TGTGCCAGCAGCTTGGGGACAGGGGGGTTCGGGATGAACACTGAAGCTTTCTTT.

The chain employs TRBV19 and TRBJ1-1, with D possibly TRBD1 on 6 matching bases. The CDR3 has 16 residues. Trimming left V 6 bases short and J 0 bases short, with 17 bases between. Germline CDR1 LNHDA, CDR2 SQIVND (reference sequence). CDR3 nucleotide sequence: TGTGCCAGTAGGTACTACGGGGGCGGAGTGAACACTGAAGCTTTCTTT. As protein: CASRYYGGGVNTEAFF.

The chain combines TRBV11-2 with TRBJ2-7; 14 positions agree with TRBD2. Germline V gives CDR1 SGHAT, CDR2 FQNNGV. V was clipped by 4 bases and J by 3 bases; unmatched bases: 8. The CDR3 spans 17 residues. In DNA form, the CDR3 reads TGTGCCAGCAGCTCTGGACTAGCGGGGGGATACAGCTACGAGCAGTACTTC. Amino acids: CASSSGLAGGYSYEQYF.

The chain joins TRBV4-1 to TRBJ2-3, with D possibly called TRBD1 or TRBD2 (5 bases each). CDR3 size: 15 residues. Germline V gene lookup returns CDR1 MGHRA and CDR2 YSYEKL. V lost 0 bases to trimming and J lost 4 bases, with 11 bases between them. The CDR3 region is CASSQDGTGSDTQYF. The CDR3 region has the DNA TGCGCCAGCAGCCAAGATGGGACGGGGTCAGATACGCAGTATTTT.

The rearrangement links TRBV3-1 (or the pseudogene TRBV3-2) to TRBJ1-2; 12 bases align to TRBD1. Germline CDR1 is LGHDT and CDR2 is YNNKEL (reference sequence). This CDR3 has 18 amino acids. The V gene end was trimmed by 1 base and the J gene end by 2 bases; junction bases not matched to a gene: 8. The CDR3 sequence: CASSQVRDRGQGNYGYTF. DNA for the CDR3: TGTGCCAGCAGCCAAGTTCGGGACAGGGGGCAGGGAAACTATGGCTACACCTTC.

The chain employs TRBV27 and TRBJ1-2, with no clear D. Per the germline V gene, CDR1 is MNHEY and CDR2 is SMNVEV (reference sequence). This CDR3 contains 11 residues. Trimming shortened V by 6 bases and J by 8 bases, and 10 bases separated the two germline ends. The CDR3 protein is CASRTAGGYTF. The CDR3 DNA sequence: TGTGCCAGCAGGACGGCGGGCGGCTACACCTTC.

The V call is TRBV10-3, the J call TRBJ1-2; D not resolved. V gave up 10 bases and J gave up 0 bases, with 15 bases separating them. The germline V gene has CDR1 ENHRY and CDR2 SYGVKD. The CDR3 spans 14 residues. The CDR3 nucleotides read TGTGCCACCATGGGAGATAGGGCTAACTATGGCTACACCTTC. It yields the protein CATMGDRANYGYTF.

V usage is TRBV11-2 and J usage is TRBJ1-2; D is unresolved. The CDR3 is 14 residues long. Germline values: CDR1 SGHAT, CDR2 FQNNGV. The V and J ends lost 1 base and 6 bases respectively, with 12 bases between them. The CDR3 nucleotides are TGTGCCAGCAGCTTAGTACCCAGGCGGGATGGCTACACCTTC. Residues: CASSLVPRRDGYTF.

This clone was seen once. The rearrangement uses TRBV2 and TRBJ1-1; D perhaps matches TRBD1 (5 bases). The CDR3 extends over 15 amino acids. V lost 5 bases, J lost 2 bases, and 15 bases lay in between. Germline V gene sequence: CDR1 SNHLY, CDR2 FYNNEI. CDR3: CASSSLGQGNTEAFF. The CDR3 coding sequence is TGTGCCAGCAGTTCCCTCGGCCAGGGCAACACTGAAGCTTTCTTT.

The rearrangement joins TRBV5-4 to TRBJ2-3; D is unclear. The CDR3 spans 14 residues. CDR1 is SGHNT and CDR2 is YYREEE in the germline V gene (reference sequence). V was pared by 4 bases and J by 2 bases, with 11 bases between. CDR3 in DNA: TGTGCCAGCAGCCCCGACCGAGCCACAGATACGCAGTATTTT. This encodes CASSPDRATDTQYF.

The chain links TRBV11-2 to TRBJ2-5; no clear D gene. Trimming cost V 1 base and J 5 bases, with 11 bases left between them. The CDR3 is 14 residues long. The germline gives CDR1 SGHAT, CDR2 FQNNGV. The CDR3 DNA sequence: TGTGCCAGCAGCTTAGTCCGGCATCGGGAGACCCAGTACTTC. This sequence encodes CASSLVRHRETQYF.

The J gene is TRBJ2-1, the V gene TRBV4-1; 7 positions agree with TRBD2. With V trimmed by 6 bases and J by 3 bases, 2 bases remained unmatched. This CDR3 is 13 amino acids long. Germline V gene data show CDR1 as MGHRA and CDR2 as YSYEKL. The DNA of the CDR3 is TGCGCCAGCAGAGGGAGGGTCTACAATGAGCAGTTCTTC. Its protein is CASRGRVYNEQFF.

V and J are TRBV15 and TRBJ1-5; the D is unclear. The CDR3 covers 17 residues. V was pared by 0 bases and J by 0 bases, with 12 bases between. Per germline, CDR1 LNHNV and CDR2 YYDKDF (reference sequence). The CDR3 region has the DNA TGTGCCACCAGCAGAGATTACGCAGCCTATAGCAATCAGCCCCAGCATTTT. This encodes CATSRDYAAYSNQPQHF.

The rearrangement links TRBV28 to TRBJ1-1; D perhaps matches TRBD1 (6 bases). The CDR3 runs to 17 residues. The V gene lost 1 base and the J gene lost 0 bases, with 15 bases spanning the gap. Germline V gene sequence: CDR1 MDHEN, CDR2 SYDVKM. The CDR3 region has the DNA TGTGCCAGCAGTTTATCTCGATGGGGACAAATGAACACTGAAGCTTTCTTT. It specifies CASSLSRWGQMNTEAFF.

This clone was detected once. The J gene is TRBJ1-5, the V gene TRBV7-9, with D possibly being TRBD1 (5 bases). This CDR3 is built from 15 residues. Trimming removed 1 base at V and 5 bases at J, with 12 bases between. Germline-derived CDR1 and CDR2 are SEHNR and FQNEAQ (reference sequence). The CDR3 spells CASSLGPGTHQPQHF. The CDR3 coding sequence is TGTGCCAGCAGCTTAGGGCCAGGGACCCATCAGCCCCAGCATTTT.